This T cell receptor beta chain was sequenced during a study of blood T cell repertoires in COVID-19. The assay was immunoSEQ multiplex PCR, and TCRdb's table has in-frame clones only and misses some. The sample lists some 200,000 clones, around 83% seen once, with about 3% in the top ten. V was pared by 1 base and J by 8 bases, with 4 bases of the junction left unmatched. The CDR3 has 14 amino acids. Germline V gene lookup returns CDR1 SSHAT and CDR2 FNYEAQ (reference sequence). The material sequenced was peripheral blood. This sequence originates from a man between 45 and 60 years old who had recovered from COVID-19. The chain has TRBV7-7 and TRBJ2-1; 8 bases line up with TRBD2. CDR3 sequence: CASSLDVGRDEQFF. The DNA of the CDR3 is TGTGCCAGCAGCTTAGATGTCGGGAGGGATGAGCAGTTCTTC.